The present entry profiles one T cell receptor (beta chain) with its context. The antigen this receptor binds is unknown. Base qualities are not provided; no much larger clone lies one nucleotide away. Preparation of the library involved PCR. Sequencing took place on a NextSeq 500. Bulk TCR libraries were generated as previously described, with the TCR primers listed in Table S5 used. Purification of total RNA was performed with the Qiagen AllPrep DNA/RNA kit. Reads from multiple sequencing runs of the same library were pooled before analysis. Under the source paper's analysis protocol: Reads were retained only if an exact TCR constant sequence was present, and the retained reads were trimmed to 150 nt and grouped according to their 12-nt molecular barcodes. Reads within each barcode group were sub-clustered using a 15% Levenshtein threshold, and quality-weighted consensus sequences were constructed for each RNA molecule. Non-functional sequences were filtered out, along with any lower-count sequence sitting one edit away from another sequence. Based on fitting two negative binomial distributions, any barcode sub-cluster with under 20% of the maximum read count was discarded. The public reads were reprocessed in TCRdb via fastp at Q25 and MiXCR, keeping in-frame beta chains. All rows with the same CDR3 protein become a single entry with the most common DNA and genes. None of the V and J calls come from the authors' own analysis; TCRdb made them. The sample table lists over 300,000 distinct CDR3 sequences, over 20% of them with a count of one. 0.74% of the sample is in the top ten clones.

The CDR3 sequence holds 16 residues, the cysteine and phenylalanine included. The sequence is cut down to CDR3 DNA, 48 bases in frame from base 1. The germline V gene sets CDR1 to SGHDT and CDR2 to YYEEEE. V sheds 0 bases and J sheds 5 bases, leaving 18 bases between their ends. Libraries of naive CD8 T cells were generated from roughly 21,000 to 960,000 sorted cells, with 10%, 30% or 50% of the purified RNA used. Naive CD8 T cells, defined as CD8+CD4-CCR7+CD45RA+, were FACS-sorted into RLT Plus buffer on a BD FACSAria II. To test detection sensitivity, Jurkat RNA equal to under 13 TCR copies was added to samples of 20,000-1,000,000 naive CD8 T cells. Enrichment of CD8 T cells was performed with RosetteSep CD8+ T Cell Enrichment Cocktail and Ficoll-Paque, after which ACK red cell lysis was carried out. This sample was taken from a study of molecular identifiers for immune sequencing clone quantification listed by TCRdb under 2018. For the wider study: For a replicate experiment, RNA from roughly 20,000 or 100,000 naive CD8 T cells was divided into five aliquots, and four of the five aliquots were sequenced. This methods study benchmarked molecular-identifier clustering-based TCR repertoire sequencing (MIDCIRS) and TCR RNA copy counting, using CD8 T cells to do so.

What the research found in general, with its limitations: Modeling indicated roughly 3.2 TCR RNA copies recovered per cell, compared with 7.5 to 10 by digital PCR, which implies a capture efficiency of approximately 29%. Highly expanded clone sizes could be underestimated because identical TCR molecules may share a barcode. Spiked-in Jurkat TCR RNA (approximately eleven copies' worth), which is not part of the donor repertoire, was contained in the naive libraries. In CMV-specific effector cells, over 99% of molecules were held by clones above 20 RNA copies, whereas under 1% of molecules were held by such clones in naive cells. When barcode sub-clustering was left out, chimeric consensus sequences inflated TCR diversity, with chimeras reaching as high as 47%. Even against a background of one million naive CD8 T cells, spiked-in Jurkat TCR RNA amounting to a single cell's worth was reported to be detectable.

The TCR comes from a human donor in good health. Some libraries in this study had Jurkat cell RNA spiked in. The sequencing sample was made of naive CD8+ T cells from blood, with Jurkat cell RNA spiked in. Taken with the paper, the label for cell subset or site translates to: FACS-sorted CD8+CD4-CCR7+CD45RA+ naive T cells. The chain links TRBV5-6 with TRBJ2-7, with the D gene call left open. CDR3 reads: CASSLGDGSLSNEQYF. The nucleotide sequence reads TGTGCCAGCAGCTTGGGTGACGGCTCCCTTTCGAACGAGCAGTACTTC. With all but the CDR3 taken from the reference TRBV5-6 and TRBJ2-7 genes, the full variable domain is: DAGVTQSPTHLIKTRGQQVTLRCSPKSGHDTVSWYQQALGQGPQFIFQYYEEEERQRGNFPDRFSGHQFPNYSSELNVNALLLGDSALYLCASSLGDGSLSNEQYFGPGTRLTVT.